This T cell receptor beta chain emerged from a study of technical replicates of blood from a few donors (dated by TCRdb to 2016 to 2017). The method was the immunoSEQ multiplex PCR assay. The table comes from immuneACCESS by way of TCRdb, which keeps in-frame sequences with V and J called. Part of the clones is missing from these tables; in studies checked, under half for an unresolved V gene and the rest for unknown reasons. The sample data list some 80,000 clones, and 95% to 98% of these were observed just once. Of the sample, 0.18% is held by the ten largest clones. About this clone itself: Its antigen specificity is not known. Base quality data are lacking; no much larger clone is found one base away.

The CDR3, cysteine through phenylalanine, is 15 amino acids long. Left in the record is the CDR3 DNA by itself, 45 bases read in frame from the first base. CDR1 and CDR2, per the germline V gene, are MGHRA and YSYEKL. V is pruned by 0 bases and J by 3 bases, leaving 5 bases of the junction without a gene match. The TCR comes from a human donor in good health. The rearranged chain carries TRBV4-1 and TRBJ2-7; the central 7 bases match TRBD1. What was sequenced was T cells isolated from PBMCs. The nucleotides are TGCGCCAGCAGCCAAGAGGCAGGGGGATTCTACGAGCAGTACTTC. This codes for CASSQEAGGFYEQYF.